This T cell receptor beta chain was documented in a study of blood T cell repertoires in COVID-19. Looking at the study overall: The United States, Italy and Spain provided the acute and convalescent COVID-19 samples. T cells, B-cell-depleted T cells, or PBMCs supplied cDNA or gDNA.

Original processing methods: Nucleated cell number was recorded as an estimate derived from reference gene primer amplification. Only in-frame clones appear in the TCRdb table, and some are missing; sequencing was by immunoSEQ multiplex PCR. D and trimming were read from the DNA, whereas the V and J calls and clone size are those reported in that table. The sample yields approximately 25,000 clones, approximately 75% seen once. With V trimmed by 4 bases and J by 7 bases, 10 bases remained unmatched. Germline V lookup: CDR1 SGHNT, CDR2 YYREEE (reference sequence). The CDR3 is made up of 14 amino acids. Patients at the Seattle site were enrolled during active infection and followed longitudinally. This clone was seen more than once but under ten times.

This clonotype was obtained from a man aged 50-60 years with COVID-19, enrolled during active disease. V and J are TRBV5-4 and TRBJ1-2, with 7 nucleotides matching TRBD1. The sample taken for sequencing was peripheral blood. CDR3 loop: CASSTGTANSGYTF. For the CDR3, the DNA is TGTGCCAGCAGCACCGGGACAGCGAACAGTGGCTACACCTTC.